The T cell receptor (beta chain) under discussion was sequenced for a study of T cell responses to AZD1222 COVID-19 vaccine. Broader study findings: White British donors predominated, females outnumbered males, and clonal diversity was possibly underestimated. Elevations in Spike-specific TCR breadth and depth followed administration of two AZD1222 doses. Reports indicate that nearly half of spike-specific TCRs are directed at unmutated variant regions. The study sampled repertoires only after the peak T cell response.

Germline V gene lookup returns CDR1 MGHRA and CDR2 YSYEKL. The CDR3 runs to 18 residues. Deletions cut 0 bases from V and 0 bases from J, with 15 bases between. Generated by immunoSEQ multiplex PCR, the TCRdb table keeps only in-frame clones and is missing some. This repertoire shows roughly 120,000 clones, around 90% found once; its top ten account for 9.5% to 15%. With respect to this clone: The target antigen is unknown.

The material sequenced was peripheral blood, taken on day 0 of MenACWY control vaccination. This receptor was identified in an adult in good health. This chain uses TRBV4-1 with TRBJ1-5; the D gene is possibly TRBD1 (6 bases). The CDR3 bases are TGCGCCAGCAGCCAAGATCGCCTCCGGGGGCGTAGCAATCAGCCCCAGCATTTT. Its translation: CASSQDRLRGRSNQPQHF.